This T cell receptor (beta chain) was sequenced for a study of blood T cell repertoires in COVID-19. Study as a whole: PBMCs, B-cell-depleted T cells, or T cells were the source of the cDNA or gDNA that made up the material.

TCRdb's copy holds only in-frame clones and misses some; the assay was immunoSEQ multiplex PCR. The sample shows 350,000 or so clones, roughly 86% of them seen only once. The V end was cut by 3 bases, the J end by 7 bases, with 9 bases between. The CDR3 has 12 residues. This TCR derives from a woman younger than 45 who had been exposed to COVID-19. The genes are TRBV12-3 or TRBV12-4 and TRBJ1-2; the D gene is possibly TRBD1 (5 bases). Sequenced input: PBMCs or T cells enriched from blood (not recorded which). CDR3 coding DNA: TGTGCCAGCAGTTTTGGGGGGGGTGGCTACACCTTC. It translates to CASSFGGGGYTF.